Following are 30 T cell receptor beta chains from one sample sequenced in a study of cytotoxic CD8 clonotypes in ibrutinib-treated CLL (dated by TCRdb to about 2021). The time point label, read with the paper, signifies: progressive disease on ibrutinib. The library came from the immunoSEQ multiplex PCR assay. As stored in TCRdb, this immuneACCESS dataset retains in-frame rearrangements with V and J assigned. A fraction of the clones does not appear; measured against another copy, unresolved V genes explain less than half of the discrepancy, and the remainder lacks a known reason. The sample table contains approximately 160,000 clones; only one count was recorded for nearly 90% of them. The top ten clonotypes cover roughly 3% of the sample. Source: PBMCs, taken at disease progression, from a patient treated with ibrutinib. Receptors originate from a human donor with chronic lymphocytic leukemia.

The chain combines TRBV9 with TRBJ1-2, with a tentative D call TRBD1 (5 bases). V lost 2 bases and J lost 4, with 9 bases in between. Looked up from germline, CDR1 is SGDLS and CDR2 is YYNGEE. The CDR3 length is 13 residues. This CDR3 is CASSVDSGYGYTF. CDR3 in DNA: TGTGCCAGCAGCGTCGACAGCGGCTATGGCTACACCTTC.

V is TRBV14 and J is TRBJ1-1, with D maybe TRBD1 (5 bases). The germline gives CDR1 SGHDN, CDR2 FVKESK. The CDR3 covers 16 residues. V was shortened by 1 base and J by 1 base, with 13 bases between the two germline ends. CDR3 region: CASSQGWGRRNTEAFF. CDR3 sequence (DNA): TGTGCCAGCAGCCAAGGTTGGGGACGCAGGAACACTGAAGCTTTCTTT.

The CDR3 spells CATSPKLAGVSYEQYF. The CDR3 DNA reads TGTGCCACCAGCCCCAAGTTGGCGGGAGTTTCCTACGAGCAGTACTTC. The V gene is TRBV15, the J gene TRBJ2-7; TRBD2 matches 7 bases. Trimming removed 5 bases from V and 1 base from J; junction bases left unmatched: 11. Germline V CDR1 and CDR2: LNHNV, YYDKDF (reference sequence). The CDR3 is made up of 16 amino acids.

The rearrangement uses TRBV7-2 and TRBJ2-2; D not certain. V lost 1 base to trimming and J lost 1 base, with 10 bases between them. CDR1 SGHTA and CDR2 FQGNSA come from the germline V gene. The CDR3 loop spans 16 amino acids. The CDR3 spells CASSLGLGGNTGELFF. CDR3 DNA sequence: TGTGCCAGCAGCTTAGGGTTAGGTGGGAACACCGGGGAGCTGTTTTTT.

This chain uses TRBV11-2 with TRBJ1-1; possible D gene TRBD1, 5 bases. Per the germline V gene, CDR1 is SGHAT and CDR2 is FQNNGV. V dropped 4 bases and J dropped 6 bases, with 18 bases sitting between them. The length of the CDR3 is 15 residues. CDR3 loop: CASSYQTNRRSEAFF. CDR3 DNA sequence: TGTGCCAGCAGCTATCAGACTAACAGGAGATCTGAAGCTTTCTTT. The entire variable domain, with the rest obtained from reference TRBV11-2 and TRBJ1-1, is as follows: EAGVAQSPRYKIIEKRQSVAFWCNPISGHATLYWYQQILGQGPKLLIQFQNNGVVDDSQLPKDRFSAERLKGVDSTLKIQPAKLEDSAVYLCASSYQTNRRSEAFFGQGTRLTVV.

This sequence joins TRBV19 and TRBJ1-1, with 7 bases aligning to TRBD1. CDR3 length: 15 amino acids. Germline values: CDR1 LNHDA, CDR2 SQIVND (reference sequence). V gave up 2 bases and J gave up 1 base; unmatched junction bases: 4. The CDR3 DNA is TGTGCCAGTAGTATACAAACAGGGGAGAACACTGAAGCTTTCTTT. Residues: CASSIQTGENTEAFF.

The chain couples TRBV11-3 to TRBJ2-3; 13 bases map to TRBD2. Unmatched junction bases numbered 16, after V lost 5 bases and J lost 2 bases. Germline CDR1 and CDR2: SGHNT and YENEEA. The CDR3 runs to 20 residues. The CDR3 here is CASSQGGATSGRSDTDTQYF. CDR3 nucleotides: TGTGCCAGCAGCCAAGGGGGGGCGACTAGCGGGAGGAGTGACACAGATACGCAGTATTTT.

V and J are TRBV6-5 and TRBJ1-2; D is perhaps TRBD1 (6 bases). There are 14 residues in the CDR3. V was shortened by 7 bases and J by 5 bases, with 17 bases between the two germline ends. Germline-derived CDR1 and CDR2 are MNHEY and SVGAGI. The CDR3: CASTGEQGRYGYTF. The CDR3 coding sequence is TGTGCCAGCACAGGGGAGCAGGGGCGATATGGCTACACCTTC.

The chain is built from TRBV10-2 and TRBJ2-3; TRBD2 aligns across 12 bases. CDR1 is WSHSY, CDR2 SAAADI, per germline. The CDR3 covers 17 residues. Trimming removed 6 bases from V and 3 bases from J; junction bases left unmatched: 10. The CDR3 sequence: CASRENLAGGLTDTQYF. CDR3 nucleotide sequence: TGCGCCAGCAGGGAAAACCTAGCGGGAGGGTTAACAGATACGCAGTATTTT.

The DNA for the CDR3 is TGTGCTGCACAGGGCGGAAGCAATCAGCCCCAGCATTTT. Its protein product is CAAQGGSNQPQHF. The chain joins TRBV19 to TRBJ1-5; D may be TRBD1 (6 bases). In germline, CDR1 is LNHDA, CDR2 SQIVND (reference sequence). This CDR3 has 13 residues.

V gene TRBV7-2 combines with J gene TRBJ2-7; 7 positions match TRBD2. The J segment lost 2 bases and the V segment lost 0 bases, leaving 4 bases of the junction unmatched. The CDR3 is made up of 15 amino acids. CDR1 is SGHTA and CDR2 is FQGNSA in the germline V gene. CDR3 protein: CASSLATSTAYEQYF. The DNA for the CDR3 is TGTGCCAGCAGCTTAGCGACTAGCACTGCCTACGAGCAGTACTTC.

The CDR3 nucleotides read TGTGCCAGCTCATCGCTCCTTGGCGAAAAACTGTTTTTT. This codes for CASSSLLGEKLFF. The V gene is TRBV18, the J gene TRBJ1-4; D uncertain. Per the germline V gene, CDR1 is KGHSH and CDR2 is LQKENI. V was pared by 5 bases and J by 8 bases, with 12 bases between. This CDR3 has 13 residues.

The genes are TRBV5-6 and TRBJ1-2, with TRBD1 matching 8 bases. The CDR3 consists of 16 residues. V shed 3 bases, J shed 3 bases, and the junction held 10 bases outside the gene matches. Per germline, CDR1 SGHDT and CDR2 YYEEEE. CDR3 DNA: TGTGCCAGCAGCTCTCTACAGGGGGGAAGGCACTATGGCTACACCTTC. Encoded protein: CASSSLQGGRHYGYTF.

The V gene is TRBV30, the J gene TRBJ1-5; D gene unclear. This CDR3 is built from 16 residues. Germline CDR1 GTSNPN, CDR2 SVGIG (reference sequence). The ends were cut back, 0 bases at V and 0 bases at J, with 12 bases in the middle. The CDR3 nucleotides read TGTGCCTGGAGTGTACAGTTTAGCAATAGCAATCAGCCCCAGCATTTT. This sequence encodes CAWSVQFSNSNQPQHF.

The chain joins TRBV6-5 to TRBJ2-7; D remains ambiguous. There are 14 residues in the CDR3. Trimming cost V 3 bases and J 3 bases, with 12 bases left between them. Germline V gene data show CDR1 as MNHEY and CDR2 as SVGAGI. The CDR3 nucleotides read TGTGCCAGCAGTTATAGCCCGGCATTCTACGAGCAGTACTTC. Its translation: CASSYSPAFYEQYF.

Comment on this clone: Compared with germline, one end of the junction differs, possibly owing to a read error. The rearrangement uses TRBV7-7 and TRBJ2-2; D is possibly TRBD1 or TRBD2 (5 bases each). CDR1 and CDR2 (germline): SSHAT, FNYEAQ (reference sequence). The CDR3 loop spans 17 amino acids. The CDR3 protein is CASSPSGGQGNTGELFF. CDR3 nucleotide sequence: TGTGCTAGCAGCCCCAGCGGCGGCCAGGGGAACACCGGGGAGCTGTTTTTT.

This chain connects TRBV28 to TRBJ2-7; perhaps TRBD2 as D (5 bases). The CDR3 runs to 15 residues. In germline, CDR1 is MDHEN, CDR2 SYDVKM. Trimming stripped 1 base from V and 0 bases from J, with 10 bases between. In nucleotides, the CDR3 is TGTGCCAGCAGTTTATATGGGGAGATCTCCTACGAGCAGTACTTC. Translated: CASSLYGEISYEQYF. Full variable domain (outside the CDR3, taken from reference TRBV28 and TRBJ2-7): DVKVTQSSRYLVKRTGEKVFLECVQDMDHENMFWYRQDPGLGLRLIYFSYDVKMKEKGDIPEGYSVSREKKERFSLILESASTNQTSMYLCASSLYGEISYEQYFGPGTRLTVT.

The genes are TRBV10-3 and TRBJ2-7; 10 bases match TRBD1. V trimming: 0 bases; J trimming: 4 bases; junction bases outside the gene matches: 12. This CDR3 is built from 18 residues. CDR1 is ENHRY, CDR2 SYGVKD, per germline. CDR3 residues: CAISESYDRGRKGYEQYF. The CDR3, as DNA: TGTGCCATCAGTGAGTCATATGACAGGGGGCGCAAAGGATACGAGCAGTACTTC.

The V gene is TRBV28, the J gene TRBJ2-1; 12 positions match TRBD2. This CDR3 comprises 16 residues. The germline V gene encodes CDR1 MDHEN and CDR2 SYDVKM. V was pared by 6 bases and J by 8 bases, with 11 bases of the junction left unmatched. As DNA, the CDR3 is TGTGCCAGCAGCTACCGACTAGCGGGAGCCTCTGATGAGCAGTTCTTC. Protein sequence: CASSYRLAGASDEQFF.

The chain is built from TRBV2 and TRBJ2-5; 12 bases are shared with TRBD1. After removal of 6 bases from V and 1 base from J, the junction contained 12 bases not matched to a gene. Germline CDR1 reads SNHLY; CDR2 reads FYNNEI. The CDR3 consists of 18 residues. Here the CDR3 DNA reads TGTGCCAGCAGGCCGGGACAGGGGGCCCCCGCTTCCCAAGAGACCCAGTACTTC. This gives the protein CASRPGQGAPASQETQYF.

The DNA of the CDR3 is TGTGCCAGCAGCTTAGAAATGACCGGGAGGGTCTTCCAGTTCTTC. The encoded protein is CASSLEMTGRVFQFF. This chain uses TRBV11-3 with TRBJ2-1, with 8 bases matching TRBD2. The J segment lost 13 bases and the V segment lost 0 bases, leaving 11 bases of the junction unmatched. The CDR3 is 15 residues long. CDR1 SGHNT and CDR2 YENEEA come from the germline V gene. The variable domain in full, with the rest retrieved from reference TRBV11-3 and TRBJ2-1, is EAGVVQSPRYKIIEKKQPVAFWCNPISGHNTLYWYLQNLGQGPELLIRYENEEAVDDSQLPKDRFSAERLKGVDSTLKIQPAELGDSAVYLCASSLEMTGRVFQFFGPGTRLTVL.

The V gene is TRBV7-3, the J gene TRBJ2-7; 12 nucleotides line up with TRBD2. V was pared by 2 bases and J by 5 bases, with 13 bases of the junction left unmatched. The CDR3 consists of 18 residues. Germline V gene sequence: CDR1 SGHTA, CDR2 FQGTGA. CDR3 sequence reads: CASSLRPSGRARSDEQYF. CDR3 coding DNA: TGTGCCAGCAGCTTACGTCCTAGCGGGAGGGCCAGGTCAGACGAGCAGTACTTC.

The chain uses TRBV13 and TRBJ2-1; D unclear. The CDR3 is made up of 18 amino acids. The V gene lost 5 bases and the J gene lost 0 bases, with 20 bases spanning the gap. Germline assignment: CDR1 PRHDT and CDR2 FYEKMQ (reference sequence). This CDR3 is CASSLRANPRSSYNEQFF. CDR3 DNA sequence: TGTGCCAGCAGCCTTCGAGCCAACCCACGGAGCTCCTACAATGAGCAGTTCTTC.

V and J are TRBV28 and TRBJ2-1, with unresolved D. This CDR3 is built from 16 residues. In germline, CDR1 is MDHEN, CDR2 SYDVKM. V lost 7 bases and J lost 5, with 21 bases in between. The CDR3 reads CASTRDSILMNNEQFF. CDR3 nucleotide sequence: TGTGCCAGCACCAGAGACTCGATACTGATGAACAATGAGCAGTTCTTC.

This clone was picked up a small number of times. The rearrangement uses TRBV27 and TRBJ1-1, with D unclear. The CDR3 contains 18 residues. Germline V gives CDR1 MNHEY, CDR2 SMNVEV (reference sequence). V lost 3 bases to trimming and J lost 0 bases, with 20 bases between them. The CDR3 is CASSFLGSTIFLNTEAFF. Written as DNA, the CDR3 is TGTGCCAGCAGTTTTCTGGGTAGTACGATCTTTCTGAACACTGAAGCTTTCTTT.

As regards this clone: Its ends do not fully match the called genes, so a read error is possible. This CDR3 reads CASSLSSYNEQFF. DNA of the CDR3: TGTGCTAGCAGCTTAAGCTCCTACAATGAGCAGTTCTTC. J is TRBJ2-1 and V is TRBV7-7; D is uncertain. The CDR3 is 13 residues long. CDR1 and CDR2 (germline): SSHAT, FNYEAQ (reference sequence).

The chain is built from TRBV29-1 and TRBJ2-1; 8 nucleotides line up with TRBD1. Germline V gene lookup returns CDR1 SQVTM and CDR2 ANQGSEA. The V gene end was trimmed by 3 bases and the J gene end by 5 bases; junction bases not matched to a gene: 6. There are 14 residues in the CDR3. This CDR3 reads CSVDDRGRHNEQFF. The CDR3 DNA reads as TGCAGCGTTGACGACAGGGGACGCCACAATGAGCAGTTCTTC.

The chain recombines TRBV11-2 with TRBJ1-1, with D maybe TRBD1 (5 bases). Germline V gives CDR1 SGHAT, CDR2 FQNNGV. The V end lost 6 bases, the J end lost 1 base, and 9 bases lay between the germline ends. The CDR3 covers 13 residues. Here the CDR3 DNA reads TGTGCCAGCAGATTGGGGGAGAACACTGAAGCTTTCTTT. The encoded protein is CASRLGENTEAFF.

This clone was seen only a few times. The gene calls are TRBV28 and TRBJ1-5, with D unclear. The CDR3 is 15 amino acids. Germline-derived CDR1 and CDR2 are MDHEN and SYDVKM. V lost 6 bases and J 0 bases, leaving 12 bases between the germline ends. In nucleotides, the CDR3 is TGTGCCAGCAGACTTACAAGTTATAGCAATCAGCCCCAGCATTTT. Protein product: CASRLTSYSNQPQHF.

The V call is TRBV7-7, the J call TRBJ2-7; 8 bases agree with TRBD2. V was pared by 5 bases and J by 2 bases, with 8 bases of the junction left unmatched. Germline assignment: CDR1 SSHAT and CDR2 FNYEAQ (reference sequence). The CDR3 extends over 15 amino acids. In DNA, the CDR3 is TGTGCCAGCAGCCGGGGGGGAGTCGGGCCCTACGAGCAGTACTTC. Translation gives CASSRGGVGPYEQYF. Drawing the rest from reference TRBV7-7 and TRBJ2-7, the complete variable domain is GAGVSQSPRYKVTKRGQDVTLRCDPISSHATLYWYQQALGQGPEFLTYFNYEAQPDKSGLPSDRFSAERPEGSISTLTIQRTEQRDSAMYRCASSRGGVGPYEQYFGPGTRLTVT.